Here is one TCR beta chain with its context. Antigen specificity is unknown. The CDR3 sequence is 15 residues long. Trimming took 6 bases from V and 9 from J; bases not matched to a gene: 13. From germline, CDR1 is MNHEY and CDR2 SVGAGI. The data belong to a study of cytomegalovirus exposure and HLA in healthy donors. Study-wide results and limits: Later analysis indicated greater clonal expansion among HLA-associated TCR beta chains than among equally common other chains.

PCR primers comprised 60 Vbeta and 13 Jbeta primers. Only in-frame clones appear in the TCRdb table, and some are missing; sequencing was by immunoSEQ multiplex PCR. The sample contains about 140,000 clones, about three fifths of which appear only once. The origin of this receptor is a male donor in good health and CMV-seronegative. The sample comprised PBMCs. The chain is built from TRBV6-5 and TRBJ1-4; 7 bases match TRBD1. The CDR3 region is CASSPDRQVRQKLFF. Written as DNA, the CDR3 is TGTGCCAGCAGCCCGGACAGGCAGGTCCGTCAAAAACTGTTTTTT.